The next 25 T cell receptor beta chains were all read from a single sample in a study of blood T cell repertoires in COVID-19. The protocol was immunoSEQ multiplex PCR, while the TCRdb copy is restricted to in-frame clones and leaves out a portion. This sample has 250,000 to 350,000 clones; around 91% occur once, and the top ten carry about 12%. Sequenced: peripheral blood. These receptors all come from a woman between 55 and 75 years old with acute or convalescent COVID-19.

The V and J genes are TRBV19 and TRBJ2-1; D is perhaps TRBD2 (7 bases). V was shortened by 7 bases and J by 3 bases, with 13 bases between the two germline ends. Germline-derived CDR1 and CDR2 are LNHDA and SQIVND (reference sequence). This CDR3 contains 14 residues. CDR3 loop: CASTPRGGYNEQFF. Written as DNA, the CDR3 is TGTGCCAGTACCCCAAGGGGGGGCTACAATGAGCAGTTCTTC. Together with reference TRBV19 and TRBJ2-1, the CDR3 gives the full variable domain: DGGITQSPKYLFRKEGQNVTLSCEQNLNHDAMYWYRQDPGQGLRLIYYSQIVNDFQKGDIAEGYSVSREKKESFPLTVTSAQKNPTAFYLCASTPRGGYNEQFFGPGTRLTVL.

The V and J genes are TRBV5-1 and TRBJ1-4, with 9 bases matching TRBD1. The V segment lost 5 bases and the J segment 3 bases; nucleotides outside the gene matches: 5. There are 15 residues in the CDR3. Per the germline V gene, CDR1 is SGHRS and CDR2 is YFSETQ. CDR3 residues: CASSSDRGPNEKLFF. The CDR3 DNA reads TGCGCCAGCAGTTCGGACAGGGGACCTAATGAAAAACTGTTTTTT.

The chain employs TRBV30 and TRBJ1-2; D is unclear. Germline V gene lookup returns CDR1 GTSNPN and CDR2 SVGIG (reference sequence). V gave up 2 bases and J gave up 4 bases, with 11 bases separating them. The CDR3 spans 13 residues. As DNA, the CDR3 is TGTGCCTGGAGTTGGCAGTCTTCCTATGGCTACACCTTC. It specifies CAWSWQSSYGYTF.

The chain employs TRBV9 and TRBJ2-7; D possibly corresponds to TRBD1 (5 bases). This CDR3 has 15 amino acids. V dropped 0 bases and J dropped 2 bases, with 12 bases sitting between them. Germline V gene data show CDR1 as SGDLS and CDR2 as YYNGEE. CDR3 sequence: CASSVGGQGPYEQYF. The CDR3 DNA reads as TGTGCCAGCAGCGTAGGGGGTCAGGGCCCCTACGAGCAGTACTTC.

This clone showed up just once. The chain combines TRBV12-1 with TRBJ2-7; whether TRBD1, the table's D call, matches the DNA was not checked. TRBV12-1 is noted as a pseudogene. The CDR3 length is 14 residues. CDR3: CARILRDSWHEQYF. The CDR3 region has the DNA TGTGCCAGGATCCTTAGGGACAGTTGGCACGAGCAGTACTTC.

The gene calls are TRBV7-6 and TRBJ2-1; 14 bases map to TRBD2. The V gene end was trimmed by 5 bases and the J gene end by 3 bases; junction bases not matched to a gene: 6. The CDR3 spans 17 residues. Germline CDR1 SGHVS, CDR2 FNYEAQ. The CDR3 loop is CASSTGTSGRVYNEQFF. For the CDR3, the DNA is TGTGCCAGCAGCACTGGGACTAGCGGGAGAGTCTACAATGAGCAGTTCTTC.

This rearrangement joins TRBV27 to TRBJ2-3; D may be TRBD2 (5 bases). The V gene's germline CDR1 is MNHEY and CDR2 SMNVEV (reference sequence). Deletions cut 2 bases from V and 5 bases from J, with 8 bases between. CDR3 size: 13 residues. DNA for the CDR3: TGTGCCAGCAGTTTAAATGCGGGAGATACGCAGTATTTT. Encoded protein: CASSLNAGDTQYF.

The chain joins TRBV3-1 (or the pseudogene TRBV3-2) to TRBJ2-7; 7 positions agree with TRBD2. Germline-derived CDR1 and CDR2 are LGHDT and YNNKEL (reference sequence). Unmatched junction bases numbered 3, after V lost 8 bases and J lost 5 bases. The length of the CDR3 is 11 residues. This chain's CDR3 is CASGRGNEQYF. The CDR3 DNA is TGTGCCAGCGGGAGGGGCAACGAGCAGTACTTC.

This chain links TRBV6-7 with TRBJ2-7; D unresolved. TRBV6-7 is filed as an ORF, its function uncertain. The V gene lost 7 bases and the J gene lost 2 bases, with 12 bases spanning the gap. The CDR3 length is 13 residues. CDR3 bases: TGTGCCAGCATAGTGGGCGTGACCTACGAGCAGTACTTC. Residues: CASIVGVTYEQYF.

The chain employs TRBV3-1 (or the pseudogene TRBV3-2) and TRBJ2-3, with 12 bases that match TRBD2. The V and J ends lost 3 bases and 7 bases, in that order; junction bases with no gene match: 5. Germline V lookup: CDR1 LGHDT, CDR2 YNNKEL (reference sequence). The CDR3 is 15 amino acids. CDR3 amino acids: CASSQTSGGPNTQYF. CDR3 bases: TGTGCCAGCAGCCAGACTAGCGGGGGACCTAATACGCAGTATTTT.

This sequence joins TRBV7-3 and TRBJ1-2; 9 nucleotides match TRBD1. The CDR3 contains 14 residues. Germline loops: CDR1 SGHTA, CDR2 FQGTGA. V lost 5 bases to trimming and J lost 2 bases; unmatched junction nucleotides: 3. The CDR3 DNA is TGTGCCAGCAGCACCGGGACAGGGAACTATGGCTACACCTTC. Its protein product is CASSTGTGNYGYTF.

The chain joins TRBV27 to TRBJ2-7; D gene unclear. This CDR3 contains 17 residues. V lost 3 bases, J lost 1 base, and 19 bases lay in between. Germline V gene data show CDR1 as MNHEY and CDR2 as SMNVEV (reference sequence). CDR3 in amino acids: CASSFTSASTTSYEQYF. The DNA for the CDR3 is TGTGCCAGCAGTTTTACCAGCGCCAGCACAACTTCCTACGAGCAGTACTTC.

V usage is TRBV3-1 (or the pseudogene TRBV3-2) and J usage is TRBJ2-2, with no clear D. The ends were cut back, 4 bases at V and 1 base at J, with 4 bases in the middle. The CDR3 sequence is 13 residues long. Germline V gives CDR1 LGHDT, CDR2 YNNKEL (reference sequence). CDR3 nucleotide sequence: TGTGCCAGCAGCCTATTGAACACCGGGGAGCTGTTTTTT. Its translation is CASSLLNTGELFF.

CDR3 nucleotides: TGCGCCAGCAGCCTATTAGACTCGTTGGACTACGAGCAGTACTTC. It yields the protein CASSLLDSLDYEQYF. This chain joins TRBV5-1 and TRBJ2-7, with D hard to call. V was trimmed by 4 bases and J by 3 bases, leaving 17 bases between them. The CDR3 consists of 15 residues. CDR1 is SGHRS, CDR2 YFSETQ, per germline. Combining the CDR3 with reference TRBV5-1 and TRBJ2-7 gives the whole variable domain KAGVTQTPRYLIKTRGQQVTLSCSPISGHRSVSWYQQTPGQGLQFLFEYFSETQRNKGNFPGRFSGRQFSNSRSEMNVSTLELGDSALYLCASSLLDSLDYEQYFGPGTRLTVT.

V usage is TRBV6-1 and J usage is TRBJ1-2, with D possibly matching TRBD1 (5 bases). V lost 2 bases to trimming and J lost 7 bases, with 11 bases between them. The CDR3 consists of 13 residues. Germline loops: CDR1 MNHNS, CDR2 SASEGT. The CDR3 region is CASSESQGGGYTF. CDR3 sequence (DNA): TGTGCCAGCAGTGAATCCCAGGGAGGTGGCTACACCTTC.

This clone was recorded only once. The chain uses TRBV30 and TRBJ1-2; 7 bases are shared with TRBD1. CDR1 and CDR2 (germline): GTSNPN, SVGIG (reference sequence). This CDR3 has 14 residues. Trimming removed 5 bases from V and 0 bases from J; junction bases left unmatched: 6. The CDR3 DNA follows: TGTGCCTGGTCGACAGGGCTTACTAACTATGGCTACACCTTC. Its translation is CAWSTGLTNYGYTF.

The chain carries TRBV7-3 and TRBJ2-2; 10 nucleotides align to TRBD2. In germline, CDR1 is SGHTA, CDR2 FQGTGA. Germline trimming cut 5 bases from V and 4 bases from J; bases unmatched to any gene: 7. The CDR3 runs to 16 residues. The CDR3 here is CASSISTSGPTGELFF. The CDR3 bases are TGTGCCAGCAGCATATCGACTAGCGGGCCCACCGGGGAGCTGTTTTTT.

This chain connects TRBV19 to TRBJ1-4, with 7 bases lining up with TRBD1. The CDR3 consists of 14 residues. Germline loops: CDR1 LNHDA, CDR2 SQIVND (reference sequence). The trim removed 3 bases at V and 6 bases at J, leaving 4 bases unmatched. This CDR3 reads CASSIQGGDEKLFF. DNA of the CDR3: TGTGCCAGTAGTATTCAGGGGGGCGATGAAAAACTGTTTTTT.

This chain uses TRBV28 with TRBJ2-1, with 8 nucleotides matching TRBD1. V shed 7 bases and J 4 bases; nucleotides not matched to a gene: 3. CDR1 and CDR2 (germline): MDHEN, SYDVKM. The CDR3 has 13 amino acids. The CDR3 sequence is CASIRQGYNEQFF. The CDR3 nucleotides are TGTGCCAGCATCCGACAGGGGTACAATGAGCAGTTCTTC.

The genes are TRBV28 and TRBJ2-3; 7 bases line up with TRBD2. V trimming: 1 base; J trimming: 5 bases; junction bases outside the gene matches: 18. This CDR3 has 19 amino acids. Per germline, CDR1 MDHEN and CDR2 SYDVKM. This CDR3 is CASSLFHRLAPVLVDTQYF. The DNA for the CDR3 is TGTGCCAGCAGTTTATTCCACCGACTAGCACCAGTCTTGGTAGATACGCAGTATTTT.

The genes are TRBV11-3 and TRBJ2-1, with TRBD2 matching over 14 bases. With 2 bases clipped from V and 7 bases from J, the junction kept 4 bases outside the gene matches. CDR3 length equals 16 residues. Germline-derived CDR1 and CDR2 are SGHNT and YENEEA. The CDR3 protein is CASSLPGLAGVNEQFF. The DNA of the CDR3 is TGTGCCAGCAGCTTACCGGGACTAGCGGGAGTTAATGAGCAGTTCTTC.

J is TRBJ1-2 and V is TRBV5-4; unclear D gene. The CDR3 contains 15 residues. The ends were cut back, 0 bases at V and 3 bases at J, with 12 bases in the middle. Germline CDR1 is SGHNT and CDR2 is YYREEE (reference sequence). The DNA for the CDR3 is TGTGCCAGCAGCTTGGATCCGCCGCCGGACTATGGCTACACCTTC. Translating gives CASSLDPPPDYGYTF. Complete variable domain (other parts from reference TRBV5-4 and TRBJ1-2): ETGVTQSPTHLIKTRGQQVTLRCSSQSGHNTVSWYQQALGQGPQFIFQYYREEENGRGNFPPRFSGLQFPNYSSELNVNALELDDSALYLCASSLDPPPDYGYTFGSGTRLTVV.

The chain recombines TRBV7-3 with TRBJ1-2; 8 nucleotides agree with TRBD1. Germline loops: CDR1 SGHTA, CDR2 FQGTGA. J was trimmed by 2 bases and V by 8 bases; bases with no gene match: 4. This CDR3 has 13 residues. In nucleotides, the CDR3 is TGTGCCAGCGCCCGGACAGGGAACTATGGCTACACCTTC. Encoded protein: CASARTGNYGYTF. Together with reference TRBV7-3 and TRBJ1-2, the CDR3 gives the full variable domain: GAGVSQTPSNKVTEKGKYVELRCDPISGHTALYWYRQSLGQGPEFLIYFQGTGAADDSGLPNDRFFAVRPEGSVSTLKIQRTERGDSAVYLCASARTGNYGYTFGSGTRLTVV.

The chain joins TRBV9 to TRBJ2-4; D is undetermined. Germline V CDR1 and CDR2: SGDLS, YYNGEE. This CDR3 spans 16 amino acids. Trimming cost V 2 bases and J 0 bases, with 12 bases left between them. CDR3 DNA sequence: TGTGCCAGCAGCGTTTCTCCGAGTTTAGCCAAAAACATTCAGTACTTC. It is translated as CASSVSPSLAKNIQYF.

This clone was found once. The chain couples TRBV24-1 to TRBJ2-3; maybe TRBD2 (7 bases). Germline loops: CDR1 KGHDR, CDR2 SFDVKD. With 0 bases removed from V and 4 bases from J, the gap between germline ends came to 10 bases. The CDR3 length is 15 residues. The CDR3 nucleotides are TGTGCCACCAGTGATTTGCGAGGGGGGGCAGATACGCAGTATTTT. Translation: CATSDLRGGADTQYF.